The 28 T cell receptor beta chains below all came from one sample that was sequenced in a study of response to subunit inactivated influenza vaccine. TCRdb ran MiXCR on the RT-PCR reads and lists one entry per CDR3 protein. Of about 620,000 distinct CDR3 sequences detected, 10% to 15% appear once; the ten largest clones hold 9.5% to 13%. The sample in question was PBMCs from blood, obtained on the day of vaccination. The origin of the receptors is a man aged 50 to 60 who received an inactivated influenza vaccine.

The chain uses TRBV29-1 and TRBJ1-1; D is perhaps TRBD1 (6 bases). This CDR3 contains 14 residues. With 3 bases removed from V and 4 bases from J, the gap between germline ends came to 15 bases. Germline CDR1 reads SQVTM; CDR2 reads ANQGSEA. The CDR3 DNA reads as TGCAGCGTTGAGACGCCGGGGGCAATCACTGAAGCTTTCTTT. It translates to CSVETPGAITEAFF.

The V gene is TRBV6-2 or TRBV6-3, the J gene TRBJ2-7; D is ambiguous. The CDR3 spans 14 residues. Per the germline V gene, CDR1 is MNHEY and CDR2 is SVGEGT. The V end lost 2 bases, the J end lost 0 bases, and 8 bases lay between the germline ends. The CDR3 nucleotides read TGTGCCAGCAGTTACGCTATAACCTCCTACGAGCAGTACTTC. This translates into CASSYAITSYEQYF.

V gene TRBV6-1 combines with J gene TRBJ2-7; a possible D gene is TRBD2 (5 bases). Germline V gene lookup returns CDR1 MNHNS and CDR2 SASEGT. The V and J ends lost 10 bases and 4 bases respectively, with 17 bases between them. This CDR3 spans 13 amino acids. The CDR3 sequence: CATTREVVYEQYF. The CDR3 DNA follows: TGTGCCACCACCCGGGAAGTAGTATACGAGCAGTACTTC.

This rearrangement joins TRBV11-2 to TRBJ2-5, with a tentative D call TRBD2 (6 bases). Germline V gene sequence: CDR1 SGHAT, CDR2 FQNNGV. The CDR3 is 15 amino acids. Trimming pared 5 bases from V and 2 bases from J, leaving 15 bases between. The CDR3 sequence: CASSPGGSAQETQYF. The CDR3 region has the DNA TGTGCCAGCAGCCCCGGGGGATCGGCTCAAGAGACCCAGTACTTC.

V usage is TRBV12-3 or TRBV12-4 and J usage is TRBJ1-3, with TRBD1 identical over 10 bases. The ends lost 3 bases at V and 1 base at J; junction bases unmatched: 3. The CDR3 runs 16 residues. The CDR3 sequence: CASSFGQGGSGNTIYF. In DNA, the CDR3 is TGTGCCAGCAGTTTCGGACAGGGGGGGTCTGGAAACACCATATATTTT.

This clonotype occurred many times. The J gene is TRBJ2-5, the V gene TRBV4-2; TRBD2 might be the D (5 bases). The ends were cut back, 4 bases at V and 5 bases at J, with 23 bases in the middle. The CDR3 is 17 amino acids. Germline V CDR1 and CDR2: LGHNA, YNFKEQ. CDR3 DNA sequence: TGTGCCAGCAGCCGTGACTTGTATGTTGGAGGTTCGGAGACCCAGTACTTC. Its translation: CASSRDLYVGGSETQYF.

This clonotype was detected many times. Relative to the germline gene, one junction end is altered; a read error may explain this. The chain employs TRBV7-2 and TRBJ2-3, with 9 bases identical to TRBD1. Germline V gene sequence: CDR1 SGHTA, CDR2 FQGNSA. The CDR3 sequence is 14 residues long. The CDR3 region is CASSSTGGADTQYF. In DNA form, the CDR3 reads TGCGCCAGCAGCTCCACAGGGGGCGCAGATACGCAGTATTTT. Together with reference TRBV7-2 and TRBJ2-3, the CDR3 gives the full variable domain: GAGVSQSPSNKVTEKGKDVELRCDPISGHTALYWYRQSLGQGLEFLIYFQGNSAPDKSGLPSDRFSAERTGGSVSTLTIQRTQQEDSAVYLCASSSTGGADTQYFGPGTRLTVL.

There are a few counts of this clonotype. V gene TRBV2 combines with J gene TRBJ2-7; the D call may be TRBD1 or TRBD2 (5 bases each). The germline V and J ends were trimmed by 10 bases and 0 bases, with 19 bases remaining between them. In germline, CDR1 is SNHLY, CDR2 FYNNEI. The CDR3 is 15 amino acids. Here the CDR3 reads CATSRDGVGSYEQYF. CDR3 DNA sequence: TGTGCCACCTCCCGGGACGGTGTGGGCTCCTACGAGCAGTACTTC.

This clonotype was seen just once. This chain's CDR3 is CASSLVFGDTAYEQYF. The DNA of the CDR3 is TGTGCCAGCAGCTTAGTTTTTGGGGACACCGCCTACGAGCAGTACTTC. V usage is TRBV7-2 and J usage is TRBJ2-7; the D gene is possibly TRBD1 (6 bases). V was shortened by 1 base and J by 2 bases, with 15 bases between the two germline ends. The CDR3 totals 16 residues. CDR1 and CDR2 from the germline V gene are SGHTA and FQGNSA.

This clonotype is a singleton in its sample. The chain joins TRBV18 to TRBJ2-7; TRBD2 agrees at 7 bases. Germline CDR1 KGHSH, CDR2 LQKENI. J gave up 3 bases and V 2 bases, and 7 bases lay outside the gene matches. The CDR3 is 15 residues long. CDR3 sequence reads: CASSPYDQRGYEQYF. The CDR3 nucleotides read TGTGCCAGCTCACCATACGACCAGCGGGGCTACGAGCAGTACTTC.

Written as DNA, the CDR3 is TGTGCCTGGAGTGTCTTTCTTCCGGGACTAGCCAAAAACATTCAGTACTTC. Translation gives CAWSVFLPGLAKNIQYF. The chain employs TRBV30 and TRBJ2-4; weak D call: TRBD2 (6 bases). The CDR3 runs 17 residues. Germline V gene lookup returns CDR1 GTSNPN and CDR2 SVGIG (reference sequence). Trimming took 0 bases from V and 0 from J, leaving 15 bases between them.

This clonotype showed up many times. The V call is TRBV6-5, the J call TRBJ2-5; 9 bases align to TRBD2. The CDR3 extends over 16 amino acids. V lost 2 bases to trimming and J lost 0 bases; unmatched junction nucleotides: 4. Per the germline V gene, CDR1 is MNHEY and CDR2 is SVGAGI. The CDR3 coding sequence is TGTGCCAGCAGTTACGATGCTAGCGGGGACCAAGAGACCCAGTACTTC. Protein product: CASSYDASGDQETQYF.

This clonotype appeared many times. This chain uses TRBV15 with TRBJ1-1; D might be TRBD1 (5 bases). This CDR3 has 18 amino acids. V was shortened by 0 bases and J by 0 bases, with 17 bases between the two germline ends. From germline, CDR1 is LNHNV and CDR2 YYDKDF (reference sequence). CDR3 protein: CATSREEPGAGLNTEAFF. The CDR3 nucleotides read TGTGCCACCAGCAGAGAAGAACCTGGTGCAGGGCTGAACACTGAAGCTTTCTTT.

J is TRBJ1-1 and V is TRBV6-5; no clear D gene. The CDR3 loop spans 13 amino acids. The V gene lost 4 bases and the J gene lost 2 bases, with 8 bases spanning the gap. The germline V gene has CDR1 MNHEY and CDR2 SVGAGI. The CDR3 nucleotides read TGTGCCAGCAGTTTCTACAGTAACACTGAAGCTTTCTTT. It specifies CASSFYSNTEAFF.

The chain carries TRBV11-2 and TRBJ1-2, with D perhaps matching TRBD1 (6 bases). This CDR3 has 16 residues. V was trimmed by 4 bases and J by 1 base, leaving 16 bases between them. From germline, CDR1 is SGHAT and CDR2 FQNNGV. The CDR3, as DNA: TGTGCCAGCAGCTACAGGGCCCTCGATTTTAACTATGGCTACACCTTC. Residues: CASSYRALDFNYGYTF.

This clonotype was detected many times. This chain links TRBV18 with TRBJ2-1; TRBD2 might be the D (5 bases). Per germline, CDR1 KGHSH and CDR2 LQKENI. This CDR3 is 15 amino acids long. V lost 0 bases to trimming and J lost 2 bases, with 8 bases between them. CDR3 DNA: TGTGCCAGCTCACCACCGACGGGGACCTACAATGAGCAGTTCTTC. It specifies CASSPPTGTYNEQFF.

The chain uses TRBV20-1 and TRBJ2-5; no reliable D call. Germline CDR1 reads DFQATT; CDR2 reads SNEGSKA (reference sequence). There are 10 residues in the CDR3. V shed 6 bases and J shed 7 bases, with 9 bases lying between them. CDR3 sequence reads: CSALRGTQYF. The CDR3 region has the DNA TGCAGTGCCCTACGAGGGACCCAGTACTTC.

This clonotype has at least ten counts. For the CDR3, the DNA is TGCGCCAGCAGCTTCACTTTGGGGACCGAAGCTTTCTTT. This codes for CASSFTLGTEAFF. The genes are TRBV5-1 and TRBJ1-1, with D possibly being TRBD1 (5 bases). Between the trimmed V and J ends, which lost 2 bases and 8 bases, there was a span of 13 bases. The germline CDR1 and CDR2 sequences are SGHRS and YFSETQ. This CDR3 is 13 amino acids long.

This clonotype occurred a few times. The V gene is TRBV30, the J gene TRBJ2-7; D gene uncertain. Germline assignment: CDR1 GTSNPN and CDR2 SVGIG (reference sequence). V was clipped by 0 bases and J by 0 bases, with 6 bases between them. The CDR3 extends over 13 amino acids. CDR3 loop: CAWSVKGSYEQYF. The CDR3, as DNA: TGTGCCTGGAGTGTAAAGGGCTCCTACGAGCAGTACTTC.

This clonotype was counted a few times. V usage is TRBV27 and J usage is TRBJ1-1; D unresolved. Trimming removed 5 bases from V and 6 bases from J, with 19 bases in between. This CDR3 has 15 amino acids. Germline V CDR1 and CDR2: MNHEY, SMNVEV (reference sequence). CDR3 region: CASSNGRILKSEAFF. The CDR3 DNA follows: TGTGCCAGCAGTAACGGACGGATATTGAAATCTGAAGCTTTCTTT.

V is TRBV20-1 and J is TRBJ2-7, with TRBD1 matching over 7 bases. Germline trimming cut 0 bases from V and 4 bases from J; bases unmatched to any gene: 12. The CDR3 runs to 16 residues. In germline, CDR1 is DFQATT, CDR2 SNEGSKA (reference sequence). The CDR3, as DNA: TGCAGTGCTAGAGACCCAGCCGGGACAGCTATATACGAGCAGTACTTC. The encoded protein is CSARDPAGTAIYEQYF.

This chain connects TRBV7-9 to TRBJ1-1, with 7 nucleotides matching TRBD1. This CDR3 is built from 15 residues. V gave up 0 bases and J gave up 7 bases; unmatched junction bases: 8. Germline CDR1 reads SEHNR; CDR2 reads FQNEAQ (reference sequence). The chain's CDR3 is CASSLAPQTGHEAFF. The CDR3 DNA follows: TGTGCCAGCAGCTTAGCGCCCCAGACAGGGCATGAAGCTTTCTTT.

This chain uses TRBV12-3 or TRBV12-4 with TRBJ2-7; no definite D call. The CDR3 sequence is 13 residues long. Trimming took 7 bases from V and 6 from J, leaving 16 bases between them. The CDR3 DNA reads as TGTGCCAGCACCGTTTCCCTCTCCGCCGAGCAGTACTTC. This sequence encodes CASTVSLSAEQYF.

CDR3 sequence reads: CSARGTSGTDTQYF. In nucleotides, the CDR3 is TGCAGTGCCCGGGGGACTAGCGGCACAGATACGCAGTATTTT. V and J are TRBV20-1 and TRBJ2-3, with 10 bases identical to TRBD2. V lost 6 bases, J lost 1 base, and 4 bases stayed unmatched. Germline V gene data show CDR1 as DFQATT and CDR2 as SNEGSKA (reference sequence). This CDR3 has 14 amino acids.

This clonotype was found a few times. This rearrangement joins TRBV12-3 or TRBV12-4 to TRBJ2-1; the D gene is possibly TRBD2 (7 bases). Trimming pared 2 bases from V and 2 bases from J, leaving 13 bases between. CDR3 length equals 16 residues. CDR3 coding DNA: TGTGCCAGCAGTTTATCTAGGGGGGGTGCCTACAATGAGCAGTTCTTC. Encoded protein: CASSLSRGGAYNEQFF.

This clonotype was detected many times. The rearrangement joins TRBV9 to TRBJ1-5, with TRBD1 identical over 7 bases. V trimming: 4 bases; J trimming: 6 bases; junction bases outside the gene matches: 7. The CDR3 has 14 residues. Germline lookup yields CDR1 SGDLS and CDR2 YYNGEE. Here the CDR3 reads CASSPGGGPQPQHF. DNA of the CDR3: TGTGCCAGCAGCCCAGGGGGGGGCCCTCAGCCCCAGCATTTT.

Points on this clonotype: The junction departs from the called germline gene at one end, perhaps through a read error. The chain uses TRBV20-1 and TRBJ2-2; D gene unclear. The germline CDR1 and CDR2 sequences are DFQATT and SNEGSKA (reference sequence). The CDR3 has 13 amino acids. CDR3 bases: TGCAGTGTCAGCAGACCGAACTCCGGGGAGCTGTTTTTT. This codes for CSVSRPNSGELFF.

This clonotype appeared a few times. J is TRBJ2-1 and V is TRBV7-9, with 8 bases that match TRBD1. From germline, CDR1 is SEHNR and CDR2 FQNEAQ (reference sequence). CDR3 size: 13 residues. V lost 0 bases, J lost 12 bases, and 4 bases stayed unmatched. The chain's CDR3 is CASSLARGLGQFF. The CDR3 DNA reads as TGTGCCAGCAGCTTAGCCAGGGGGCTTGGGCAGTTCTTC.